The 29 T cell receptor beta chains below come from one sample, sequenced in a study of T cell changes during pregnancy in multiple sclerosis. Measured with immunoSEQ multiplex PCR; TCRdb has only the in-frame clones, and not every one. The top ten clones hold roughly 0.8% of a sample with 68,000 or so clones, about 90% of them seen once. The specimen was peripheral blood, collected in the second trimester of pregnancy. These TCRs come from a female donor with multiple sclerosis, enrolled in a pregnancy study.

V and J are TRBV7-3 and TRBJ2-1, with TRBD2 matching 9 bases. Trimming removed 4 bases from V and 10 bases from J; junction bases left unmatched: 5. This CDR3 region has 13 residues. The germline CDR1 and CDR2 sequences are SGHTA and FQGTGA. CDR3 sequence: CASSSGLASEQFF. CDR3 DNA sequence: TGTGCCAGCAGCTCTGGACTAGCGAGCGAGCAGTTCTTC.

DNA for the CDR3: TGTGCCAGCAGTTTAAAGGTCCAGGGACTCTATGGCTACACCTTC. It specifies CASSLKVQGLYGYTF. The rearrangement uses TRBV27 and TRBJ1-2; TRBD1 is a possible D gene (5 bases). In germline, CDR1 is MNHEY, CDR2 SMNVEV (reference sequence). Trimming took off 2 bases at V and 4 bases at J, with 14 bases between the two ends. The CDR3 has 15 amino acids.

The rearrangement joins TRBV19 to TRBJ1-1; perhaps TRBD1 as D (6 bases). The germline CDR1 and CDR2 sequences are LNHDA and SQIVND (reference sequence). V was shortened by 7 bases and J by 1 base, with 10 bases between the two germline ends. This CDR3 comprises 13 residues. CDR3 residues: CASKDRKNTEAFF. The DNA for the CDR3 is TGTGCCAGTAAGGACAGAAAGAACACTGAAGCTTTCTTT.

The V gene is TRBV7-2, the J gene TRBJ1-1; TRBD1 is a possible D gene (6 bases). The length of the CDR3 is 13 residues. V was shortened by 4 bases and J by 5 bases, with 11 bases between the two germline ends. CDR1 and CDR2 (germline): SGHTA, FQGNSA. CDR3 residues: CASSSFRGTEAFF. The DNA for the CDR3 is TGTGCCAGCAGCTCATTCAGGGGAACTGAAGCTTTCTTT.

J is TRBJ2-3 and V is TRBV19; 12 bases line up with TRBD2. V dropped 7 bases and J dropped 7; count of bases not matched to a gene: 6. CDR1 LNHDA and CDR2 SQIVND come from the germline V gene (reference sequence). The CDR3 has 14 amino acids. The CDR3 DNA is TGTGCCAGTACCCTAGCGGGGGGGCGTAATACGCAGTATTTT. Protein: CASTLAGGRNTQYF.

The V gene is TRBV5-4, the J gene TRBJ1-4; D may be TRBD1 (6 bases). This CDR3 spans 17 amino acids. V was pared by 4 bases and J by 3 bases, with 19 bases between. Germline CDR1 SGHNT, CDR2 YYREEE (reference sequence). CDR3 residues: CASSRSPGGTANEKLFF. The CDR3 DNA reads as TGTGCCAGCAGCCGATCCCCTGGGGGCACGGCTAATGAAAAACTGTTTTTT.

The chain is built from TRBV7-2 and TRBJ2-3, with D tentatively TRBD2 (6 bases). The CDR3 consists of 16 residues. V was pared by 5 bases and J by 0 bases, with 15 bases between. Germline lookup yields CDR1 SGHTA and CDR2 FQGNSA. In DNA, the CDR3 is TGTGCCAGCAGCCCCCCAGGACTACCCAGCACAGATACGCAGTATTTT. Amino acid sequence: CASSPPGLPSTDTQYF. Supplemented by reference TRBV7-2 and TRBJ2-3, the full variable domain reads GAGVSQSPSNKVTEKGKDVELRCDPISGHTALYWYRQSLGQGLEFLIYFQGNSAPDKSGLPSDRFSAERTGGSVSTLTIQRTQQEDSAVYLCASSPPGLPSTDTQYFGPGTRLTVL.

This chain links TRBV19 with TRBJ2-1; D gene ambiguous. V shed 5 bases and J shed 5 bases, with 16 bases lying between them. There are 15 residues in the CDR3. Germline CDR1 is LNHDA and CDR2 is SQIVND (reference sequence). CDR3 in DNA: TGTGCCAGTAGTGCAATCTTCACAGACCACAATGAGCAGTTCTTC. Translation: CASSAIFTDHNEQFF.

V gene TRBV10-2 combines with J gene TRBJ2-7, with D perhaps TRBD1 (6 bases). The germline V gene encodes CDR1 WSHSY and CDR2 SAAADI. Trimming left V 3 bases short and J 4 bases short, with 13 bases between. The CDR3 is made up of 14 amino acids. CDR3 sequence: CASSEGGSGYEQYF. The CDR3 DNA is TGCGCCAGCAGTGAAGGGGGAAGTGGTTACGAGCAGTACTTC.

In this sample, this clone turned up once. This sequence joins TRBV9 and TRBJ2-7; 7 bases line up with TRBD1. This CDR3 has 15 amino acids. CDR1 SGDLS and CDR2 YYNGEE come from the germline V gene. J was trimmed by 2 bases and V by 0 bases; bases with no gene match: 5. The CDR3 sequence: CASSVGWQGAYEQYF. The CDR3, as DNA: TGTGCCAGCAGCGTAGGTTGGCAGGGGGCCTACGAGCAGTACTTC.

This chain's CDR3 is CATGAPAGSPLHF. DNA of the CDR3: TGTGCCACCGGCGCTCCAGCAGGTTCACCCCTCCACTTT. The chain is built from TRBV6-5 and TRBJ1-6; D is unresolved. This CDR3 comprises 13 residues. CDR1 is MNHEY, CDR2 SVGAGI, per germline. Trimming removed 10 bases from V and 9 bases from J, with 16 bases in between.

This chain links TRBV5-1 with TRBJ2-1; 7 positions agree with TRBD2. The CDR3 consists of 14 residues. CDR1 and CDR2 from the germline V gene are SGHRS and YFSETQ. The trim removed 4 bases at V and 5 bases at J, leaving 6 bases unmatched. The CDR3 is CASSPSGNNNEQFF. The CDR3 coding sequence is TGCGCCAGCAGCCCGAGCGGGAATAACAATGAGCAGTTCTTC.

The chain combines TRBV2 with TRBJ2-3; TRBD2 matches at 12 bases. The CDR3 is made up of 16 amino acids. CDR1 is SNHLY and CDR2 is FYNNEI in the germline V gene. After removal of 6 bases from V and 1 base from J, the junction contained 5 bases not matched to a gene. DNA for the CDR3: TGTGCCAGCAGCCCTAGCGGGGGGGCCGGCACAGATACGCAGTATTTT. Protein product: CASSPSGGAGTDTQYF.

The chain combines TRBV19 with TRBJ1-1; TRBD1 aligns across 8 bases. Germline loops: CDR1 LNHDA, CDR2 SQIVND (reference sequence). The CDR3 covers 13 residues. The junction had 4 bases not matched to a gene; V was cut back by 9 bases and J by 1 base. The CDR3 spells CASGQGSNTEAFF. DNA of the CDR3: TGTGCCAGCGGACAGGGCTCGAACACTGAAGCTTTCTTT.

V is TRBV29-1 and J is TRBJ2-7; 7 bases match TRBD2. CDR1 SQVTM and CDR2 ANQGSEA come from the germline V gene. Trimming at V came to 1 base and at J to 4 bases, leaving 1 base not matched to a gene. This CDR3 contains 12 residues. The CDR3 nucleotides are TGCAGCGTTGAAGGTAGCGGGTACGAGCAGTACTTC. Its protein is CSVEGSGYEQYF.

This sequence joins TRBV14 and TRBJ1-2, with D perhaps matching TRBD1 (5 bases). V gave up 4 bases and J gave up 5 bases, with 8 bases separating them. From germline, CDR1 is SGHDN and CDR2 FVKESK. The CDR3 extends over 12 amino acids. The CDR3 nucleotides are TGTGCCAGCAGCCCCGGGGGTTATGGCTACACCTTC. This sequence encodes CASSPGGYGYTF.

The chain links TRBV4-3 to TRBJ1-1; no clear D. The germline CDR1 and CDR2 sequences are LGHNA and YSLEER. Trimming cost V 4 bases and J 5 bases, with 14 bases left between them. The CDR3 contains 14 residues. CDR3 DNA sequence: TGCGCCAGCAGCCGGGAGGGCCCCAGGACTGAAGCTTTCTTT. As protein: CASSREGPRTEAFF.

The rearrangement joins TRBV4-1 to TRBJ1-2, with TRBD1 matching over 7 bases. Germline V lookup: CDR1 MGHRA, CDR2 YSYEKL. The CDR3 length is 14 residues. The V gene end was trimmed by 1 base and the J gene end by 4 bases; junction bases not matched to a gene: 3. Here the CDR3 reads CASSQGQGPYGYTF. In nucleotides, the CDR3 is TGCGCCAGCAGCCAAGGACAGGGCCCCTATGGCTACACCTTC.

The V call is TRBV7-3, the J call TRBJ2-6, with D possibly TRBD1 on 5 matching bases. Trimming removed 2 bases from V and 3 bases from J, with 11 bases in between. This CDR3 is built from 16 residues. Germline-derived CDR1 and CDR2 are SGHTA and FQGTGA. CDR3 region: CASSLLSGHGANVLTF. As DNA, the CDR3 is TGTGCCAGCAGCTTATTGTCAGGGCATGGGGCCAACGTCCTGACTTTC.

The chain links TRBV4-3 to TRBJ2-2, with TRBD1 as a possible D gene (5 bases). Trimming shortened V by 0 bases and J by 2 bases, and 16 bases separated the two germline ends. The CDR3 contains 18 residues. Germline V CDR1 and CDR2: LGHNA, YSLEER. The CDR3 nucleotides read TGCGCCAGCAGCCAAGATCTCCAGGGCGTAGCCAACACCGGGGAGCTGTTTTTT. It is translated as CASSQDLQGVANTGELFF.

J is TRBJ1-1 and V is TRBV9; TRBD1 aligns across 7 bases. CDR1 is SGDLS, CDR2 YYNGEE, per germline. This CDR3 spans 16 amino acids. Trimming removed 0 bases from V and 1 base from J; junction bases left unmatched: 6. CDR3 loop: CASSVALTGKNTEAFF. CDR3 nucleotides: TGTGCCAGCAGCGTAGCCTTGACAGGGAAGAACACTGAAGCTTTCTTT.

The chain combines TRBV30 with TRBJ1-3, with D hard to call. Germline V gene sequence: CDR1 GTSNPN, CDR2 SVGIG (reference sequence). V shed 4 bases and J shed 8 bases, with 12 bases lying between them. The CDR3 runs to 12 residues. CDR3 residues: CAWNRVGDTIYF. In nucleotides, the CDR3 is TGTGCCTGGAACCGGGTAGGAGACACCATATATTTT.

This clone is a singleton in its sample. V usage is TRBV9 and J usage is TRBJ1-2; D remains ambiguous. Trimming cost V 0 bases and J 0 bases, with 9 bases left between them. Germline CDR1 is SGDLS and CDR2 is YYNGEE. This CDR3 is built from 15 residues. CDR3 sequence: CASSVGEKTNYGYTF. As DNA, the CDR3 is TGTGCCAGCAGCGTAGGCGAGAAGACTAACTATGGCTACACCTTC.

This chain connects TRBV1 to TRBJ2-5; TRBD2, the D gene given by the table, was not confirmed from the DNA. TRBV1 represents a pseudogene. The length of the CDR3 is 17 residues. The CDR3 coding sequence is TGCACCAGCAGGCGACTAGCGGGGGGCTGGACCCAAGAGACCCAGTACTTC. Translated, it gives CTSRRLAGGWTQETQYF.

The chain is built from TRBV6-6 and TRBJ1-2; no definite D call. Germline V gene sequence: CDR1 MNHNY, CDR2 SVGAGI (reference sequence). V lost 4 bases and J lost 6, with 12 bases in between. The CDR3 contains 13 residues. The DNA for the CDR3 is TGTGCCAGCAGTTCGACCCCAGACAATGGCTACACCTTC. Translation gives CASSSTPDNGYTF.

The rearrangement uses TRBV7-3 and TRBJ2-2; 10 bases are shared with TRBD2. The ends lost 5 bases at V and 4 bases at J; junction bases unmatched: 4. This CDR3 comprises 15 residues. Germline lookup yields CDR1 SGHTA and CDR2 FQGTGA. As DNA, the CDR3 is TGTGCCAGCAGCCAACTAGCGGGGTTCACCGGGGAGCTGTTTTTT. Its protein is CASSQLAGFTGELFF.

This rearrangement joins TRBV5-4 to TRBJ2-3, with a weak D call TRBD1 (5 bases). V was pared by 9 bases and J by 3 bases, with 14 bases between. Germline-derived CDR1 and CDR2 are SGHNT and YYREEE (reference sequence). This CDR3 is 13 amino acids long. The chain's CDR3 is CATKTAWTDTQYF. In DNA form, the CDR3 reads TGTGCCACAAAGACAGCATGGACAGATACGCAGTATTTT. Together with reference TRBV5-4 and TRBJ2-3, the CDR3 gives the full variable domain: ETGVTQSPTHLIKTRGQQVTLRCSSQSGHNTVSWYQQALGQGPQFIFQYYREEENGRGNFPPRFSGLQFPNYSSELNVNALELDDSALYLCATKTAWTDTQYFGPGTRLTVL.

The rearrangement uses TRBV27 and TRBJ2-7; perhaps TRBD2 as D (6 bases). The CDR3 totals 15 residues. Trimming stripped 6 bases from V and 5 bases from J, with 20 bases between. Germline lookup yields CDR1 MNHEY and CDR2 SMNVEV (reference sequence). This CDR3 reads CASRAKYGTGHEQYF. The CDR3 DNA reads as TGTGCCAGCAGAGCAAAATATGGGACTGGCCACGAGCAGTACTTC.

V and J are TRBV9 and TRBJ2-5; TRBD1 matches 8 bases. CDR1 is SGDLS, CDR2 YYNGEE, per germline. CDR3 length equals 14 residues. Germline trimming cut 3 bases from V and 5 bases from J; bases unmatched to any gene: 6. In DNA, the CDR3 is TGTGCCAGCAGCGACCGACAGGGGTTGGAGACCCAGTACTTC. Translating it yields CASSDRQGLETQYF.